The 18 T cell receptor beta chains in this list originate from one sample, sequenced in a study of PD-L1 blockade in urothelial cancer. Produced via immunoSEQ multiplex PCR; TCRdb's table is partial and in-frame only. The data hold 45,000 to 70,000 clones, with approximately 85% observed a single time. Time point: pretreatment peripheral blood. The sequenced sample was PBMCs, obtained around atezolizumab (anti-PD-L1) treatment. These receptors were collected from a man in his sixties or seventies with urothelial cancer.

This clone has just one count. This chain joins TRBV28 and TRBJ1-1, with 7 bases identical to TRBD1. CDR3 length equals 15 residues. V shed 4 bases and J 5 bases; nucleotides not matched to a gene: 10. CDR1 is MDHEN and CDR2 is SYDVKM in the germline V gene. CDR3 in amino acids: CASSSYLQGWTEAFF. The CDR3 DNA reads TGTGCCAGCAGTTCGTACTTACAGGGGTGGACTGAAGCTTTCTTT.

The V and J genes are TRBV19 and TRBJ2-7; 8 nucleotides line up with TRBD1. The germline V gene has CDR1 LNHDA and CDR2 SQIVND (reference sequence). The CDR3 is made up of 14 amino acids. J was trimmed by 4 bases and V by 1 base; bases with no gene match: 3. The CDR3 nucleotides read TGTGCCAGTAGTATAGCAGGGGGCAGGTACGAGCAGTACTTC. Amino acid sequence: CASSIAGGRYEQYF.

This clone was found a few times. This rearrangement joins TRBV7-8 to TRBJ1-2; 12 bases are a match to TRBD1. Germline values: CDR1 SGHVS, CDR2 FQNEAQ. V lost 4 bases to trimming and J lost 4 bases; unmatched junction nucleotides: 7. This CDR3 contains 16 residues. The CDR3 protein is CASSSRDRGRFYGYTF. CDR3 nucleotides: TGTGCCAGCAGCTCCCGGGACAGGGGGCGCTTCTATGGCTACACCTTC. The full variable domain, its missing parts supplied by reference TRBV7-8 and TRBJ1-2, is GAGVSQSPRYKVAKRGQDVALRCDPISGHVSLFWYQQALGQGPEFLTYFQNEAQLDKSGLPSDRFFAERPEGSVSTLKIQRTQQEDSAVYLCASSSRDRGRFYGYTFGSGTRLTVV.

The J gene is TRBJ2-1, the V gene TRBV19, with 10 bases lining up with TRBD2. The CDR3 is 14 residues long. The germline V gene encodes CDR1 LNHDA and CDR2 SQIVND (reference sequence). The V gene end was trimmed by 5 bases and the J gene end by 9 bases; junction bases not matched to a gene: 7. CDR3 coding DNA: TGTGCCAGTAGTTGGCAGCGGGGGGGCGGTGAGCAGTTCTTC. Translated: CASSWQRGGGEQFF.

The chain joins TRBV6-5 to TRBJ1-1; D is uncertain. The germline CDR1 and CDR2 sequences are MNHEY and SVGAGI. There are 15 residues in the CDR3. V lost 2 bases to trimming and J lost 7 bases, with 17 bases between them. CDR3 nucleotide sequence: TGTGCCAGCAGTTACGAGGAGGTCCGGTTGAATGAAGCTTTCTTT. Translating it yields CASSYEEVRLNEAFF.

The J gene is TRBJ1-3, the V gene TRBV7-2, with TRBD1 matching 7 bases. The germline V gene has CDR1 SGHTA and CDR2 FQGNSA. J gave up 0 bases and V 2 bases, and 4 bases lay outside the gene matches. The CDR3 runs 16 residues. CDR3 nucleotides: TGTGCCAGCAGCTTACTAGGGACAGACTCTGGAAACACCATATATTTT. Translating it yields CASSLLGTDSGNTIYF.

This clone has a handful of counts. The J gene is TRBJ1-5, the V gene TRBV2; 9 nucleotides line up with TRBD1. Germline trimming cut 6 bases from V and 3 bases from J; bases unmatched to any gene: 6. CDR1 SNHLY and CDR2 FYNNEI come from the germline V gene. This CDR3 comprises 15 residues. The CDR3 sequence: CASSPGQGYNQPQHF. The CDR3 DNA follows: TGTGCCAGCAGCCCGGGACAGGGCTACAATCAGCCCCAGCATTTT.

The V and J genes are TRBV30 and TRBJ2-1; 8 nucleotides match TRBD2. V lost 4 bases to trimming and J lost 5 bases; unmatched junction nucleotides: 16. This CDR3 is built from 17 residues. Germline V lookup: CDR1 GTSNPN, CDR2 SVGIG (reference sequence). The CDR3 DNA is TGTGCCTGGATGGAGGGGGTAGCGGGATCAAAAAACAATGAGCAGTTCTTC. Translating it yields CAWMEGVAGSKNNEQFF.

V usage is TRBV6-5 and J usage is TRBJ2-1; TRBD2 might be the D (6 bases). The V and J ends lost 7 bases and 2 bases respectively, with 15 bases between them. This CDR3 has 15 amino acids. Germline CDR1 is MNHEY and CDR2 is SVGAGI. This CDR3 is CASNIRAGTYNEQFF. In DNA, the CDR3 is TGTGCCAGCAACATTCGAGCGGGTACCTACAATGAGCAGTTCTTC.

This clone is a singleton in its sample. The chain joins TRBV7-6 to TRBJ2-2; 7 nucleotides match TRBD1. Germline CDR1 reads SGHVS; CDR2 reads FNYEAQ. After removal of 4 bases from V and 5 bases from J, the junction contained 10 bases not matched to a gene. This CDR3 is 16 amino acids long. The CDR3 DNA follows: TGTGCCAGCAGCTGGGGCCCAGGGGGTAGTACCGGGGAGCTGTTTTTT. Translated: CASSWGPGGSTGELFF.

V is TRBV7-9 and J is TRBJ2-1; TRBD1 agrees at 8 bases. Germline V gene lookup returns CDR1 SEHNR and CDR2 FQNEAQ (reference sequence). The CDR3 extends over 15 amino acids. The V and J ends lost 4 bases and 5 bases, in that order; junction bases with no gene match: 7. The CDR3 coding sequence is TGTGCCAGCAGCTCCCAGGGGGCGGCCCACAATGAGCAGTTCTTC. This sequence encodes CASSSQGAAHNEQFF.

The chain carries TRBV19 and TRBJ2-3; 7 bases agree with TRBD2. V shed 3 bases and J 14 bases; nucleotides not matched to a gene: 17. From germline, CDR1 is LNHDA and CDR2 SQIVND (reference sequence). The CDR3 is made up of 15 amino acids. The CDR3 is CASSIAEAGNRYAYF. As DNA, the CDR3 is TGTGCCAGTAGTATCGCCGAAGCGGGAAACAGATACGCGTATTTT.

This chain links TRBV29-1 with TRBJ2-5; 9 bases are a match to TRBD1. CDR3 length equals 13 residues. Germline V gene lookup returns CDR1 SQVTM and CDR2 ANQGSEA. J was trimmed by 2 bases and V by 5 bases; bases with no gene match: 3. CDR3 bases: TGCAGCGTTCGAGGACAGGGGCAAGAGACCCAGTACTTC. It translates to CSVRGQGQETQYF.

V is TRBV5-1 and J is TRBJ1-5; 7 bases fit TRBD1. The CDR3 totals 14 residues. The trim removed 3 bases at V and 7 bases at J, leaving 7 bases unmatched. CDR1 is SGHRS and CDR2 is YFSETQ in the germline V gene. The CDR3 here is CASSSGTEGQPQHF. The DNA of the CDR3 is TGCGCCAGCAGCTCCGGGACAGAGGGCCAGCCCCAGCATTTT.

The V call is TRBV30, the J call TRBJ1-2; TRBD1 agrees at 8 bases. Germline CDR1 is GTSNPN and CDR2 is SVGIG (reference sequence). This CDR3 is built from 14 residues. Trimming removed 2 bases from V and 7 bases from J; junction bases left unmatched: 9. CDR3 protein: CAWSPNRGIGGYTF. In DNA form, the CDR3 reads TGTGCCTGGAGTCCCAACAGGGGGATTGGTGGCTACACCTTC.

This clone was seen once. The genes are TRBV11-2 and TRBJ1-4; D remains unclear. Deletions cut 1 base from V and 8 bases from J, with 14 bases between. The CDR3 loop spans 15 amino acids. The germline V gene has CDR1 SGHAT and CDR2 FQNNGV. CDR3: CASSLGQPGEEKLFF. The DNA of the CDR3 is TGTGCCAGCAGCTTAGGGCAGCCCGGGGAGGAAAAACTGTTTTTT.

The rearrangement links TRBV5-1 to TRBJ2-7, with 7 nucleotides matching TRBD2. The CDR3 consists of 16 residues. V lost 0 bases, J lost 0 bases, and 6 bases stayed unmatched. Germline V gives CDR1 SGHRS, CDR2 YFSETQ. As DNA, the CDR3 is TGCGCCAGCAGCTTGGCCGCAGCGGGACTCTCCTACGAGCAGTACTTC. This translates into CASSLAAAGLSYEQYF.

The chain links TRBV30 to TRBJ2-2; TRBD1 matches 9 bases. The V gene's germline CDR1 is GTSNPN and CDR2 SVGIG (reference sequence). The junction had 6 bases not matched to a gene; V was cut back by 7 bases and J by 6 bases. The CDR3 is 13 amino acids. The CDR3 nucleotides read TGTGCCTTGGGGACAGGGTCCCCCGGGGAGCTGTTTTTT. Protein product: CALGTGSPGELFF.